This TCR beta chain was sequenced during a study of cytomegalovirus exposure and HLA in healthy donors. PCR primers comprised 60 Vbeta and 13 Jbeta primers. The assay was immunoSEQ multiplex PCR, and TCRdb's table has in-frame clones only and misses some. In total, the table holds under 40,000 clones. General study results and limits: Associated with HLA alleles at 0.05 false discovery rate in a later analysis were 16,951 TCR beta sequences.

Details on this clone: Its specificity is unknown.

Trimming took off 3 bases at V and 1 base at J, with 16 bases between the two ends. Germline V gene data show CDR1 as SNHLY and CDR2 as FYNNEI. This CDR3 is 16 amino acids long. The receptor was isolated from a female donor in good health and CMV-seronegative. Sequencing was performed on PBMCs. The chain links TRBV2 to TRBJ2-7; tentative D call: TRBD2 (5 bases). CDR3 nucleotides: TGTGCCAGCAGTGATCCCGGGGATCCCCAATCCTACGAGCAGTACTTC. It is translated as CASSDPGDPQSYEQYF.